This T cell receptor (beta chain) was identified during a study of T cells after yellow fever vaccination. The study's findings and limits: When the response was secondary, it was weaker but reached its peak faster, day 5 versus 15.

The sample holds many counts of this clonotype. Its antigen remains unidentified. One entry per CDR3 protein results from TCRdb running MiXCR on the 5' RACE reads. The repertoire includes about 260,000 distinct CDR3 sequences, roughly 13% of them detected once, and 0.5% to 0.6% sits in the top ten. The receptor comes from a man aged 30 to 45 who received the YFV17D yellow fever vaccine. The sample was CD4+ T cells sorted from PBMCs, taken 45 days after the yellow fever booster vaccination.

The CDR3 coding sequence is TGTGCCAGCAGAGGGGGGGTTGCTTCACCCCTCCACTTT. This codes for CASRGGVASPLHF. The chain employs TRBV6-5 and TRBJ1-6, with D possibly matching TRBD1 (6 bases). Germline CDR1 is MNHEY and CDR2 is SVGAGI. V lost 6 bases and J 9 bases, leaving 12 bases between the germline ends. The length of the CDR3 is 13 residues.